Below are 19 T cell receptor beta chains sequenced from a single sample in a study of T cell responses to AZD1222 COVID-19 vaccine. Only in-frame clones appear in the TCRdb table, and some are missing; sequencing was by immunoSEQ multiplex PCR. This table holds about 110,000 clones, roughly nine tenths found once. The sample here was peripheral blood, taken on day 0 of AZD1222 vaccination. Receptors were obtained from an adult in good health.

V is TRBV19 and J is TRBJ2-1; D could derive from TRBD1 or TRBD2 (5 bases each). The V end was cut by 1 base, the J end by 9 bases, with 22 bases between. Germline V lookup: CDR1 LNHDA, CDR2 SQIVND (reference sequence). The CDR3 has 17 residues. CDR3 protein: CASSIVGVGPDMGEQFF. The DNA for the CDR3 is TGTGCCAGTAGTATAGTGGGGGTGGGCCCCGATATGGGTGAGCAGTTCTTC. The full variable domain, its missing parts supplied by reference TRBV19 and TRBJ2-1, is DGGITQSPKYLFRKEGQNVTLSCEQNLNHDAMYWYRQDPGQGLRLIYYSQIVNDFQKGDIAEGYSVSREKKESFPLTVTSAQKNPTAFYLCASSIVGVGPDMGEQFFGPGTRLTVL.

The chain uses TRBV18 and TRBJ1-1; no clear D. The CDR3 is made up of 14 amino acids. Germline V lookup: CDR1 KGHSH, CDR2 LQKENI. Trimming took off 3 bases at V and 1 base at J, with 9 bases between the two ends. The CDR3: CASSPSMGNTEAFF. The CDR3 nucleotides read TGTGCCAGCTCACCCTCTATGGGGAACACTGAAGCTTTCTTT.

This clone was found once. This CDR3 fails to terminate in the conserved phenylalanine or tryptophan, so it likely reflects a read error. The limits of the CDR3 on the DNA are not certain, so only TCRdb's listed CDR3 is given. The chain couples TRBV7-9 to TRBJ2-3; TRBD2, as called in the table, went unchecked against the DNA. Looked up from germline, CDR1 is SEHNR and CDR2 is FQNEAQ (reference sequence). Counting both end residues, the CDR3 totals 8 amino acids. The CDR3 sequence is CASSLTSY.

The V and J genes are TRBV6-5 and TRBJ1-3, with D unresolved. The CDR3 consists of 11 residues. From germline, CDR1 is MNHEY and CDR2 SVGAGI. The V end was cut by 3 bases, the J end by 3 bases, with 0 bases between. The chain's CDR3 is CASSYGNTIYF. CDR3 bases: TGTGCCAGCAGTTATGGAAACACCATATATTTT.

J is TRBJ2-7 and V is TRBV4-1; 7 nucleotides align to TRBD1. The CDR3 is 15 amino acids. The junction had 4 bases not matched to a gene; V was cut back by 1 base and J by 1 base. Germline-derived CDR1 and CDR2 are MGHRA and YSYEKL. The CDR3 coding sequence is TGCGCCAGCAGCCAAGTCTCGGGACAGTCCTACGAGCAGTACTTC. This codes for CASSQVSGQSYEQYF.

The chain carries TRBV21-1 and TRBJ2-1; the table assigns TRBD2, which was not confirmed against the DNA. TRBV21-1 is tagged as a pseudogene. The CDR3 has 18 residues. The CDR3 sequence is CASSKGLAGRLFYNEQFF. The CDR3 nucleotides are TGTGCCAGCAGCAAGGGACTAGCGGGAAGATTATTCTACAATGAGCAGTTCTTC.

The V call is TRBV9, the J call TRBJ2-7; D is unclear. Looked up from germline, CDR1 is SGDLS and CDR2 is YYNGEE. V lost 3 bases to trimming and J lost 3 bases, with 10 bases between them. The CDR3 sequence is 13 residues long. The CDR3 reads CASSASLGYEQYF. For the CDR3, the DNA is TGTGCCAGCAGCGCCTCTTTGGGCTACGAGCAGTACTTC. The full variable domain, completed using reference TRBV9 and TRBJ2-7, is DSGVTQTPKHLITATGQRVTLRCSPRSGDLSVYWYQQSLDQGLQFLIQYYNGEERAKGNILERFSAQQFPDLHSELNLSSLELGDSALYFCASSASLGYEQYFGPGTRLTVT.

The gene calls are TRBV5-6 and TRBJ1-1; D not resolved. The CDR3 length is 16 residues. Trimming cost V 4 bases and J 4 bases, with 20 bases left between them. CDR1 SGHDT and CDR2 YYEEEE come from the germline V gene. CDR3 sequence: CASSPSWEPAPTEAFF. The CDR3 DNA is TGTGCCAGCAGCCCATCATGGGAGCCAGCCCCCACTGAAGCTTTCTTT.

The chain employs TRBV5-1 and TRBJ1-4; D is perhaps TRBD1 (6 bases). V was pared by 4 bases and J by 6 bases, with 16 bases between. Per the germline V gene, CDR1 is SGHRS and CDR2 is YFSETQ. The CDR3 spans 15 residues. The CDR3 bases are TGCGCCAGCAGCCTGATACAGGGAGGGTATGAAAAACTGTTTTTT. Its protein is CASSLIQGGYEKLFF.

The rearrangement links TRBV5-1 to TRBJ2-5; TRBD2 is a possible D gene (6 bases). Germline assignment: CDR1 SGHRS and CDR2 YFSETQ. Trimming shortened V by 4 bases and J by 9 bases, and 22 bases separated the two germline ends. This CDR3 has 15 residues. CDR3 in DNA: TGCGCCAGCAGCCCTACTCCACAGGACCCGGGGGCCCAGTACTTC. Its translation: CASSPTPQDPGAQYF.

The V gene is TRBV18, the J gene TRBJ1-5; D not resolved. Trimming removed 4 bases at V and 4 bases at J, with 8 bases between. The length of the CDR3 is 13 residues. CDR1 is KGHSH, CDR2 LQKENI, per germline. This CDR3 is CASSLDQNQPQHF. The CDR3 DNA reads as TGTGCCAGCTCACTTGATCAGAATCAGCCCCAGCATTTT. Variable domain in full (rest from reference TRBV18 and TRBJ1-5): NAGVMQNPRHLVRRRGQEARLRCSPMKGHSHVYWYRQLPEEGLKFMVYLQKENIIDESGMPKERFSAEFPKEGPSILRIQQVVRGDSAAYFCASSLDQNQPQHFGDGTRLSIL.

This chain connects TRBV5-1 to TRBJ2-7; no reliable D call. V was clipped by 0 bases and J by 5 bases, with 9 bases between them. The CDR3 is 13 amino acids. In germline, CDR1 is SGHRS, CDR2 YFSETQ. The CDR3 DNA is TGCGCCAGCAGCTTGGGATACGCCAACGAGCAGTACTTC. It specifies CASSLGYANEQYF.

Comments on this clone: In the same sample, other DNA sequences code for this CDR3. The CDR3 loop reads CASSYGGNGYTF. The CDR3 nucleotides read TGTGCCAGCAGTTACGGGGGGAACGGCTACACCTTC. V gene TRBV6-6 combines with J gene TRBJ1-2, with a possible D match to TRBD1 (5 bases). This CDR3 has 12 amino acids. Per the germline V gene, CDR1 is MNHNY and CDR2 is SVGAGI (reference sequence). Trimming shortened V by 2 bases and J by 8 bases, and 9 bases separated the two germline ends.

The V call is TRBV5-1, the J call TRBJ2-2; perhaps TRBD1 as D (6 bases). Trimming shortened V by 0 bases and J by 4 bases, and 7 bases separated the two germline ends. The germline gives CDR1 SGHRS, CDR2 YFSETQ. This CDR3 has 14 residues. CDR3 coding DNA: TGCGCCAGCAGCTTGGGAGGGGGCACCGGGGAGCTGTTTTTT. Translated: CASSLGGGTGELFF.

The chain uses TRBV9 and TRBJ1-3; 12 bases line up with TRBD1. CDR1 and CDR2 (germline): SGDLS, YYNGEE. The CDR3 consists of 17 residues. Trimming at V came to 3 bases and at J to 1 base, leaving 5 bases not matched to a gene. CDR3 sequence: CASSAPGQGASGNTIYF. Here the CDR3 DNA reads TGTGCCAGCAGCGCTCCGGGACAGGGGGCTTCTGGAAACACCATATATTTT.

Worth noting for this clone: The sample contains more than one DNA sequence encoding this CDR3. The chain links TRBV10-3 to TRBJ2-1; 10 bases are shared with TRBD2. Losses at the gene ends were 3 bases for V and 5 bases for J; bases not matched to a gene: 4. The CDR3 has 15 amino acids. Germline-derived CDR1 and CDR2 are ENHRY and SYGVKD. The chain's CDR3 is CAISDPGLANNEQFF. CDR3 coding DNA: TGTGCCATCAGTGATCCGGGACTAGCGAACAATGAGCAGTTCTTC.

CDR3 bases: TGTGCCAGCTCTACCAGTGGGAGGGCCGGCTACACCTTC. Translated: CASSTSGRAGYTF. V usage is TRBV7-2 and J usage is TRBJ1-2; D unclear. Trimming removed 8 bases from V and 8 bases from J, with 18 bases in between. Looked up from germline, CDR1 is SGHTA and CDR2 is FQGNSA. The CDR3 has 13 residues. Combining the CDR3 with reference TRBV7-2 and TRBJ1-2 gives the whole variable domain GAGVSQSPSNKVTEKGKDVELRCDPISGHTALYWYRQSLGQGLEFLIYFQGNSAPDKSGLPSDRFSAERTGGSVSTLTIQRTQQEDSAVYLCASSTSGRAGYTFGSGTRLTVV.

This chain connects TRBV4-2 to TRBJ2-3; D is unresolved. The length of the CDR3 is 16 residues. Trimming took 0 bases from V and 2 from J, leaving 12 bases between them. Germline V gene lookup returns CDR1 LGHNA and CDR2 YNFKEQ. This chain's CDR3 is CASSQDPGGPTDTQYF. The DNA of the CDR3 is TGTGCCAGCAGCCAAGATCCGGGCGGACCCACAGATACGCAGTATTTT.

The chain combines TRBV9 with TRBJ2-7; D is unresolved. The ends were cut back, 0 bases at V and 5 bases at J, with 18 bases in the middle. The CDR3 spans 16 residues. Germline V gene data show CDR1 as SGDLS and CDR2 as YYNGEE. The CDR3 spells CASSVGPALSVDEQYF. The CDR3 nucleotides are TGTGCCAGCAGCGTAGGTCCAGCCCTAAGTGTCGACGAGCAGTACTTC. Variable domain in full (rest from reference TRBV9 and TRBJ2-7): DSGVTQTPKHLITATGQRVTLRCSPRSGDLSVYWYQQSLDQGLQFLIQYYNGEERAKGNILERFSAQQFPDLHSELNLSSLELGDSALYFCASSVGPALSVDEQYFGPGTRLTVT.